This T cell receptor (beta chain) was obtained from a study of blood T cell repertoires in COVID-19. About the study: Spain, Italy and the United States supplied samples that represented acute and convalescent COVID-19. PBMCs, B-cell-depleted T cells, or T cells were the source of the cDNA or gDNA that made up the material.

Under the authors' procedure: Estimated nucleated cell counts came from reference gene primer amplification. TCRdb keeps only in-frame clones here, not all; method: immunoSEQ multiplex PCR. That table furnishes V, J and clone size, whereas the DNA furnished D and trimming. The sample holds around 3,100 clones, around 89% seen once. The CDR3 consists of 18 residues. Germline V gene data show CDR1 as KGHSH and CDR2 as LQKENI. V dropped 3 bases and J dropped 2 bases, with 21 bases sitting between them. Sample: peripheral blood. The clonotype comes from a human donor with active COVID-19. The donor label of this sample is uncertain. V usage is TRBV18 and J usage is TRBJ2-3, with TRBD2 as a possible D gene (7 bases). CDR3 bases: TGTGCCAGCTCACCGGGGGCAGGACTAGTCGCCTCCACAGATACGCAGTATTTT. Its translation: CASSPGAGLVASTDTQYF. The full variable domain, its missing parts supplied by reference TRBV18 and TRBJ2-3, is NAGVMQNPRHLVRRRGQEARLRCSPMKGHSHVYWYRQLPEEGLKFMVYLQKENIIDESGMPKERFSAEFPKEGPSILRIQQVVRGDSAAYFCASSPGAGLVASTDTQYFGPGTRLTVL.